Listed here are 19 T cell receptor beta chains from one sample, sequenced in a study of shared clonotypes between healthy human individuals. Sequenced by immunoSEQ multiplex PCR; TCRdb stores in-frame clones only, minus some. The profile shows some 2.4 million clones, roughly 93% of them singletons. The material sequenced was naive CD4+ T cells from PBMCs. Documented subset: CD45RA+ positively selected. These receptors originate from a young man in good health. Some clones in this sample may be carry-over from other donors' samples.

The J gene is TRBJ2-7, the V gene TRBV5-8; D gene ambiguous. CDR1 and CDR2 from the germline V gene are SGHTS and YDEGEE. The length of the CDR3 is 12 residues. V was cut by 1 base and J by 3 bases, with 5 bases left in between. This CDR3 reads CASSLYGYEQYF. The CDR3 bases are TGTGCCAGCAGCTTGTACGGCTACGAGCAGTACTTC.

A note on this clone: The sample contains more than one DNA sequence encoding this CDR3. The V and J genes are TRBV5-1 and TRBJ2-2; possible D gene TRBD2, 6 bases. Germline CDR1 and CDR2: SGHRS and YFSETQ. V lost 1 base and J 4 bases, leaving 8 bases between the germline ends. The CDR3 contains 14 residues. Here the CDR3 reads CASSLLGGTGELFF. CDR3 sequence (DNA): TGCGCCAGCAGCTTGTTGGGGGGCACCGGGGAGCTGTTTTTT.

The gene calls are TRBV4-2 and TRBJ2-7; 8 bases match TRBD2. The CDR3 contains 14 residues. Germline trimming cut 4 bases from V and 3 bases from J; bases unmatched to any gene: 5. Germline lookup yields CDR1 LGHNA and CDR2 YNFKEQ. The CDR3 loop reads CASSPSGGGYEQYF. The CDR3 nucleotides are TGTGCCAGCAGCCCGTCGGGAGGGGGCTACGAGCAGTACTTC.

The V and J genes are TRBV5-4 and TRBJ1-3; perhaps TRBD1 as D (6 bases). The germline V gene encodes CDR1 SGHNT and CDR2 YYREEE (reference sequence). The CDR3 loop spans 16 amino acids. V lost 4 bases, J lost 0 bases, and 14 bases lay in between. In nucleotides, the CDR3 is TGTGCCAGCAGCCTACGCCAGGGGTCCTCTGGAAACACCATATATTTT. It specifies CASSLRQGSSGNTIYF.

This clone was counted a single time. At the DNA level, this CDR3 is encoded by other sequences in the same sample as well. V gene TRBV7-9 combines with J gene TRBJ1-1; D gene unclear. From germline, CDR1 is SEHNR and CDR2 FQNEAQ (reference sequence). CDR3 length: 14 residues. V gave up 1 base and J gave up 1 base, with 7 bases separating them. The DNA of the CDR3 is TGTGCCAGCAGCTTAGGCGCGGGGAACACTGAAGCTTTCTTT. Protein sequence: CASSLGAGNTEAFF.

The count of this clone is one. The chain links TRBV18 to TRBJ1-5; D ambiguous. V was cut by 1 base and J by 4 bases, with 8 bases left in between. This CDR3 spans 14 amino acids. Germline CDR1 is KGHSH and CDR2 is LQKENI. CDR3 amino acids: CASSPLGENQPQHF. CDR3 bases: TGTGCCAGCTCACCACTCGGGGAAAATCAGCCCCAGCATTTT.

V and J are TRBV10-1 and TRBJ2-3; 8 bases agree with TRBD2. Germline loops: CDR1 WNHNN, CDR2 SYGVQD (reference sequence). With V trimmed by 0 bases and J by 0 bases, 11 bases remained unmatched. This CDR3 contains 19 residues. The CDR3 loop is CASSESRFRLAGSTDTQYF. CDR3 sequence (DNA): TGCGCCAGCAGTGAGTCTAGGTTCAGGCTAGCGGGCAGCACAGATACGCAGTATTTT.

This clone appeared once. The V gene is TRBV28, the J gene TRBJ2-1; 14 positions agree with TRBD2. The CDR3 totals 16 residues. CDR1 MDHEN and CDR2 SYDVKM come from the germline V gene. The J segment lost 8 bases and the V segment lost 5 bases, leaving 8 bases of the junction unmatched. The CDR3 region has the DNA TGTGCCAGCAGTCCCCTGGGACTAGCGGGAGCTGATGAGCAGTTCTTC. Its protein product is CASSPLGLAGADEQFF.

The V and J genes are TRBV7-7 and TRBJ1-4, with 7 bases matching TRBD1. The CDR3 totals 15 residues. V was clipped by 6 bases and J by 7 bases; unmatched bases: 11. Germline assignment: CDR1 SSHAT and CDR2 FNYEAQ (reference sequence). CDR3 coding DNA: TGTGCCAGCAGTTACGGGACAGCCAGGGGTGAAAAACTGTTTTTT. Translation gives CASSYGTARGEKLFF.

The rearrangement links TRBV7-2 to TRBJ2-7; no clear D gene. Germline lookup yields CDR1 SGHTA and CDR2 FQGNSA. The CDR3 loop spans 14 amino acids. V gave up 7 bases and J gave up 2 bases, with 15 bases separating them. The CDR3 coding sequence is TGTGCCAGCAACCTGGGTGGCCAAACCTACGAGCAGTACTTC. It encodes CASNLGGQTYEQYF.

The chain links TRBV27 to TRBJ2-5; 12 bases map to TRBD1. Germline V gene data show CDR1 as MNHEY and CDR2 as SMNVEV (reference sequence). V was pared by 5 bases and J by 4 bases, with 8 bases of the junction left unmatched. This CDR3 has 16 residues. The CDR3 region is CASSKRRGQGAETQYF. The DNA of the CDR3 is TGTGCCAGCAGTAAACGAAGGGGACAGGGGGCAGAGACCCAGTACTTC.

The chain carries TRBV28 and TRBJ1-2; 9 bases agree with TRBD1. This CDR3 has 13 amino acids. V lost 5 bases and J lost 5; bases outside the gene matches: 3. Germline V lookup: CDR1 MDHEN, CDR2 SYDVKM. The CDR3 DNA is TGTGCCAGCAGTGGGACAGGGTGGTATGGCTACACCTTC. Translating gives CASSGTGWYGYTF.

The J gene is TRBJ2-3, the V gene TRBV7-3; TRBD2 matches at 10 bases. Germline assignment: CDR1 SGHTA and CDR2 FQGTGA. With 3 bases clipped from V and 4 bases from J, the junction kept 7 bases outside the gene matches. The length of the CDR3 is 16 residues. This chain's CDR3 is CASSFLAGAGADTQYF. CDR3 in DNA: TGTGCCAGCAGCTTCCTAGCGGGAGCGGGGGCAGATACGCAGTATTTT.

This chain joins TRBV7-2 and TRBJ1-1; D ambiguous. Germline-derived CDR1 and CDR2 are SGHTA and FQGNSA. The CDR3 extends over 15 amino acids. Trimming pared 1 base from V and 1 base from J, leaving 10 bases between. The CDR3 DNA reads as TGTGCCAGCAGCTTAGGACCCCCAGCGAACACTGAAGCTTTCTTT. It codes for CASSLGPPANTEAFF.

This chain uses TRBV6-1 with TRBJ2-1; D possibly matches TRBD1 or TRBD2 (5 bases each). This CDR3 has 15 residues. Trimming pared 6 bases from V and 0 bases from J, leaving 12 bases between. Germline CDR1 is MNHNS and CDR2 is SASEGT. The CDR3 loop is CASSPGTSSYNEQFF. As DNA, the CDR3 is TGTGCCAGCAGCCCTGGGACCAGCTCCTACAATGAGCAGTTCTTC.

CDR3 sequence (DNA): TGTGCCAGCAGCGTGACATGGGGACTAGCGGGAGGAGTTGGGGACAATGAGCAGTTCTTC. It is translated as CASSVTWGLAGGVGDNEQFF. V gene TRBV9 combines with J gene TRBJ2-1; TRBD2 matches 15 bases. V was pared by 2 bases and J by 5 bases, with 14 bases of the junction left unmatched. From germline, CDR1 is SGDLS and CDR2 YYNGEE. CDR3 size: 20 residues. The full variable domain, completed using reference TRBV9 and TRBJ2-1, is DSGVTQTPKHLITATGQRVTLRCSPRSGDLSVYWYQQSLDQGLQFLIQYYNGEERAKGNILERFSAQQFPDLHSELNLSSLELGDSALYFCASSVTWGLAGGVGDNEQFFGPGTRLTVL.

The chain links TRBV18 to TRBJ2-7; 14 bases agree with TRBD2. V lost 6 bases to trimming and J lost 2 bases; unmatched junction nucleotides: 12. Germline-derived CDR1 and CDR2 are KGHSH and LQKENI. The CDR3 covers 18 residues. The CDR3 loop is CASSTQHPGLAGAYEQYF. CDR3 nucleotide sequence: TGTGCCAGCTCTACACAACACCCGGGACTAGCGGGAGCCTACGAGCAGTACTTC.

The V and J genes are TRBV7-9 and TRBJ2-2; either TRBD1 or TRBD2 may fit D (6 bases each). Germline V gives CDR1 SEHNR, CDR2 FQNEAQ (reference sequence). Trimming removed 6 bases at V and 4 bases at J, with 15 bases between. This CDR3 spans 15 amino acids. The CDR3 protein is CASRPEGGGTGELFF. DNA for the CDR3: TGTGCCAGCAGGCCTGAGGGGGGAGGCACCGGGGAGCTGTTTTTT.

This sequence joins TRBV5-1 and TRBJ2-3, with TRBD1 matching over 8 bases. The ends lost 3 bases at V and 3 bases at J; junction bases unmatched: 3. Germline CDR1 reads SGHRS; CDR2 reads YFSETQ. This CDR3 is 14 amino acids long. The CDR3 region is CASSSDRETDTQYF. CDR3 in DNA: TGCGCCAGCAGCTCGGACAGGGAGACAGATACGCAGTATTTT.